Below, 12 T cell receptor beta chains from the same sample are listed, as sequenced in a study of T cell clones after liver transplantation. Measured with immunoSEQ multiplex PCR; TCRdb has only the in-frame clones, and not every one. In the table there are some 110,000 clones, around 83% of which are singletons. The starting material was CD4+ T cells from blood, obtained before liver transplant. The receptors here all came from a human donor who received a liver transplant.

The V gene is TRBV5-1, the J gene TRBJ1-6, with D perhaps matching TRBD1 (5 bases). The germline CDR1 and CDR2 sequences are SGHRS and YFSETQ. Trimming took off 4 bases at V and 5 bases at J, with 13 bases between the two ends. CDR3 length: 15 residues. CDR3 protein: CASSPRGVDNSPLHF. In nucleotides, the CDR3 is TGCGCCAGCAGCCCACGGGGGGTCGATAATTCACCCCTCCACTTT.

This chain links TRBV7-3 with TRBJ2-1, with TRBD2 matching 7 bases. The germline gives CDR1 SGHTA, CDR2 FQGTGA. V gave up 5 bases and J gave up 6 bases; unmatched junction bases: 4. The CDR3 is made up of 13 amino acids. In nucleotides, the CDR3 is TGTGCCAGCAGCCCTAGCGGATCCAATGAGCAGTTCTTC. This gives the protein CASSPSGSNEQFF.

This chain joins TRBV4-3 and TRBJ2-7; TRBD1 aligns across 8 bases. Germline V gene lookup returns CDR1 LGHNA and CDR2 YSLEER. With V trimmed by 0 bases and J by 0 bases, 7 bases remained unmatched. The CDR3 consists of 17 residues. The CDR3 DNA reads TGCGCCAGCAGCCAAGATCCGGGGACAGGTAGCTCCTACGAGCAGTACTTC. This gives the protein CASSQDPGTGSSYEQYF.

This clone showed up just once. V gene TRBV4-1 combines with J gene TRBJ1-4; tentatively, D is TRBD1 (6 bases). Trimming took 4 bases from V and 5 from J, leaving 14 bases between them. Germline-derived CDR1 and CDR2 are MGHRA and YSYEKL. The CDR3 is made up of 15 amino acids. CDR3 nucleotides: TGCGCCAGCAGCCTACGTTCAGGGACAAATGAAAAACTGTTTTTT. Translating it yields CASSLRSGTNEKLFF.

The rearrangement joins TRBV18 to TRBJ2-2; D tentatively reads TRBD1 or TRBD2 (5 bases each). Trimming removed 6 bases from V and 6 bases from J, with 17 bases in between. The CDR3 loop spans 15 amino acids. CDR1 is KGHSH, CDR2 LQKENI, per germline. The CDR3 DNA reads TGTGCCAGCTCCTCGGGATCCGGGACGGCCGGGGAGCTGTTTTTT. Translated: CASSSGSGTAGELFF.

This clone has only one observation. V gene TRBV5-5 combines with J gene TRBJ1-2; D possibly corresponds to TRBD1 (6 bases). The CDR3 has 15 residues. The V end was cut by 2 bases, the J end by 0 bases, with 11 bases between. Germline CDR1 is SGHKS and CDR2 is YYEKEE (reference sequence). The CDR3 bases are TGTGCCAGCAGCTTACAGGGAAAAGCTAACTATGGCTACACCTTC. This encodes CASSLQGKANYGYTF. Full variable domain (rest looked up from reference TRBV5-5 and TRBJ1-2): DAGVTQSPTHLIKTRGQQVTLRCSPISGHKSVSWYQQVLGQGPQFIFQYYEKEERGRGNFPDRFSARQFPNYSSELNVNALLLGDSALYLCASSLQGKANYGYTFGSGTRLTVV.

V gene TRBV11-2 combines with J gene TRBJ1-2, with TRBD1 matching 9 bases. The CDR3 length is 13 residues. Per germline, CDR1 SGHAT and CDR2 FQNNGV. The V and J ends lost 5 bases and 7 bases, in that order; junction bases with no gene match: 5. In DNA, the CDR3 is TGTGCCAGCAGCCGGCAGGACAGGGGTGGCTACACCTTC. Its protein product is CASSRQDRGGYTF.

The V gene is TRBV6-6, the J gene TRBJ1-3; 9 positions agree with TRBD1. Germline CDR1 is MNHNY and CDR2 is SVGAGI (reference sequence). V lost 6 bases and J lost 4; bases outside the gene matches: 7. CDR3 size: 15 residues. The CDR3 region has the DNA TGTGCCAGCAGCCCACAGGGGGCCGGGGGAAACACCATATATTTT. The encoded protein is CASSPQGAGGNTIYF.

V and J are TRBV5-4 and TRBJ2-6; unclear D gene. The V and J ends lost 0 bases and 3 bases respectively, with 10 bases between them. This CDR3 is built from 16 residues. CDR1 is SGHNT and CDR2 is YYREEE in the germline V gene (reference sequence). CDR3 loop: CASSLDSLRGANVLTF. The CDR3 DNA is TGTGCCAGCAGCTTGGACAGTTTGCGTGGGGCCAACGTCCTGACTTTC.

V gene TRBV9 combines with J gene TRBJ1-2; 11 bases are a match to TRBD1. The CDR3 covers 15 residues. Per the germline V gene, CDR1 is SGDLS and CDR2 is YYNGEE. The V segment lost 1 base and the J segment 6 bases; nucleotides outside the gene matches: 5. The CDR3 nucleotides read TGTGCCAGCAGCGTAACCTGGGACAGGGGGGATGGCTACACCTTC. As protein: CASSVTWDRGDGYTF.

This clone came up once. The chain joins TRBV28 to TRBJ2-7; perhaps TRBD2 as D (5 bases). The length of the CDR3 is 16 residues. Germline loops: CDR1 MDHEN, CDR2 SYDVKM. V lost 6 bases and J lost 0, with 18 bases in between. For the CDR3, the DNA is TGTGCCAGCAGCCCGCAGGAGCGGAGGAGCTCCTACGAGCAGTACTTC. It encodes CASSPQERRSSYEQYF.

This clone was observed once. The junction differs from germline at one of its ends, possibly a read error. V gene TRBV7-9 combines with J gene TRBJ2-7; D not certain. Germline CDR1 SEHNR, CDR2 FQNEAQ (reference sequence). The CDR3 sequence is 13 residues long. Here the CDR3 DNA reads TGTGCCAGCAGGGCAGTCGGCTCCTACAAGCAGTACTTC. Protein: CASRAVGSYKQYF.